Sequencing of this T cell receptor (beta chain) was carried out in a study of cytomegalovirus exposure and HLA in healthy donors. The CDR3 has 14 residues. The V and J ends lost 8 bases and 3 bases, in that order; junction bases with no gene match: 6. Germline CDR1 ENHRY, CDR2 SYGVKD. Primers for the PCR totalled 60 Vbeta and 13 Jbeta. Clones were read by immunoSEQ multiplex PCR, and TCRdb kept only the in-frame ones, dropping some. The sample has around 120,000 clones; around 74% are singletons. Sequences were obtained from PBMCs. This rearrangement joins TRBV10-3 to TRBJ1-5, with 8 bases identical to TRBD1. This clonotype originated in a man in his 60s in good health and CMV-seropositive. For the CDR3, the DNA is TGTGCCATCGGGCGACAGGGGCCCAATCAGCCCCAGCATTTT. Translating gives CAIGRQGPNQPQHF.